This T cell receptor beta chain originates from a study of T cell responses to AZD1222 COVID-19 vaccine. The repertoire was sequenced with immunoSEQ multiplex PCR; TCRdb's copy has only in-frame clones and lacks some. The table includes fewer than 200,000 clones, about 92% detected once. The CDR3 is 17 residues long. The V end was cut by 0 bases, the J end by 0 bases, with 13 bases between. CDR1 is SGDLS and CDR2 is YYNGEE in the germline V gene. The sequencing used peripheral blood, collected on day 0 of AZD1222 vaccination. The chain links TRBV9 to TRBJ2-1, with D possibly matching TRBD1 (6 bases). This TCR derives from an adult in good health. The CDR3 here is CASSVDVGATSYNEQFF. The CDR3 DNA reads as TGTGCCAGCAGCGTAGATGTGGGGGCCACCTCCTACAATGAGCAGTTCTTC.